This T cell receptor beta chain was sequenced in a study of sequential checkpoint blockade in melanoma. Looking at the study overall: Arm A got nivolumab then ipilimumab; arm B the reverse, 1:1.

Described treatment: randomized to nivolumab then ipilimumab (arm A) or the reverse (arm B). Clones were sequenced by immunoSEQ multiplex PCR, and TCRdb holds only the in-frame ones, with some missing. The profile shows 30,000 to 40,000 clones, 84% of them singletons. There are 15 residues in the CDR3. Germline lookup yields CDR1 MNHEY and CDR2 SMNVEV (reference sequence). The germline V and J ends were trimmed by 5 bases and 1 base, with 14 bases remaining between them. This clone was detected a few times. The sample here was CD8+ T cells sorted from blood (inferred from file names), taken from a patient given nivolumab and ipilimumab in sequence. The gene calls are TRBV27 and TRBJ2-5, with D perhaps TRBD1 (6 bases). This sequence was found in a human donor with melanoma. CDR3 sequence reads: CASSAPGTLQETQYF. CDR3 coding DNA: TGTGCCAGCAGTGCCCCCGGGACACTCCAAGAGACCCAGTACTTC.